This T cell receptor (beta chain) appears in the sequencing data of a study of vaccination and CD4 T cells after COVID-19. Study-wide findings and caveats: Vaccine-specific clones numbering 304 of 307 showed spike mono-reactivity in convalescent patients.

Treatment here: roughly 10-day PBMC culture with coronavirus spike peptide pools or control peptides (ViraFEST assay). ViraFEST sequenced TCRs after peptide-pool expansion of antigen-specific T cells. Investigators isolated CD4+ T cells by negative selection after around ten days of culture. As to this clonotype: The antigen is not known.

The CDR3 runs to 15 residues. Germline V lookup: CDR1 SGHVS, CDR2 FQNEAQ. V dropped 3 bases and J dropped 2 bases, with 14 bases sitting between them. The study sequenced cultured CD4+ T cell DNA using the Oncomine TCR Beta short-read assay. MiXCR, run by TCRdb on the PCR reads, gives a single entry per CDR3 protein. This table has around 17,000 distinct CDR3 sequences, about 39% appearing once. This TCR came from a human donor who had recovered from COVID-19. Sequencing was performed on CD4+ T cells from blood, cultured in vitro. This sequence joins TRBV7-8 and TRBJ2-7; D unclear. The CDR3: CASSFRRAKPYEQYF. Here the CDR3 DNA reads TGTGCCAGCAGCTTCCGCCGGGCCAAACCCTACGAGCAGTACTTC. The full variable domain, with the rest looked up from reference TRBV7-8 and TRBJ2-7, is GAGVSQSPRYKVAKRGQDVALRCDPISGHVSLFWYQQALGQGPEFLTYFQNEAQLDKSGLPSDRFFAERPEGSVSTLKIQRTQQEDSAVYLCASSFRRAKPYEQYFGPGTRLTVT.